A selection of T cell receptor beta chains follows, all from one sample in a study of a mutant IDH1 vaccine in newly diagnosed glioma. The data were produced by immunoSEQ multiplex PCR, yet TCRdb's version contains in-frame clones alone and is incomplete. The sample has under 70,000 clones; 75% to 90% are singletons. Antigen specificity for these receptors is unknown. Here the sequenced sample was PBMCs, taken from a glioma patient whose treatment included an IDH1 peptide vaccine. Receptors originate from a man aged 18 to 30 with glioma. Each CDR3 is given with its conserved first and last residue. Fields, in order: V gene, CDR3 length, clone size, D gene, J gene, CDR3 DNA, CDR3 protein. The D gene is left open where the match is weak. Only some rows state a clone size, as once, few, many or a class for expanded clones.

v_gene: TRBV2; len: 14; abundance: NA; d_gene: TRBD1; j_gene: TRBJ2-1; CDR3nt: TGTGCCAGCAGTTGGGACAGGGGCAACAATGAGCAGTTCTTC; CDR3aa: CASSWDRGNNEQFF
v_gene: TRBV19; len: 13; abundance: few; d_gene: NA; j_gene: TRBJ1-1; CDR3nt: TGTGCCAGTAGTATCAGTTTGAACACTGAAGCTTTCTTT; CDR3aa: CASSISLNTEAFF
v_gene: TRBV5-1; len: 14; abundance: once; d_gene: NA; j_gene: TRBJ2-1; CDR3nt: TGCGCCAGCAGCTTTGGAGGGGATTACAATGAGCAGTTCTTC; CDR3aa: CASSFGGDYNEQFF
v_gene: TRBV9; len: 18; abundance: NA; d_gene: NA; j_gene: TRBJ2-5; CDR3nt: TGTGCCAGCAGCGTTTTATTTCCTCAACTGGGATACCAAGAGACCCAGTACTTC; CDR3aa: CASSVLFPQLGYQETQYF
v_gene: TRBV13; len: 15; abundance: NA; d_gene: TRBD2; j_gene: TRBJ2-7; CDR3nt: TGTGCCAGCAGTTACGGGGCTAGCGGTGCCTACGAGCAGTACTTC; CDR3aa: CASSYGASGAYEQYF
v_gene: TRBV5-4; len: 14; abundance: NA; d_gene: NA; j_gene: TRBJ1-2; CDR3nt: TGTGCCAGCAGCTGGAGCAGCATATTCTATGGCTACACCTTC; CDR3aa: CASSWSSIFYGYTF
v_gene: TRBV10-3; len: 13; abundance: NA; d_gene: TRBD1; j_gene: TRBJ1-1; CDR3nt: TGTGCCATCAGCACAGGGGAGGACACTGAAGCTTTCTTT; CDR3aa: CAISTGEDTEAFF
v_gene: TRBV5-8; len: 15; abundance: NA; d_gene: NA; j_gene: TRBJ2-3; CDR3nt: TGTGCCAGCAGCTTGGGAGGGGTTCCCACAGATACGCAGTATTTT; CDR3aa: CASSLGGVPTDTQYF
v_gene: TRBV28; len: 16; abundance: NA; d_gene: TRBD2; j_gene: TRBJ2-1; CDR3nt: TGTGCCAGCAGTTTACTAGCGGGACCACACGGGGATGAGCAGTTCTTC; CDR3aa: CASSLLAGPHGDEQFF
v_gene: TRBV5-4; len: 13; abundance: NA; d_gene: NA; j_gene: TRBJ1-4; CDR3nt: TGTGCCAGCAGCTTGTACGGGGTGGAAAAACTGTTTTTT; CDR3aa: CASSLYGVEKLFF
v_gene: TRBV19; len: 15; abundance: few; d_gene: TRBD1; j_gene: TRBJ1-4; CDR3nt: TGTGCCAGTAGCGACAGGGGTGCAACTAATGAAAAACTGTTTTTT; CDR3aa: CASSDRGATNEKLFF
v_gene: TRBV9; len: 17; abundance: NA; d_gene: TRBD2; j_gene: TRBJ2-2; CDR3nt: TGTGCCAGCAGCGGACTAGCGGGAGGGGTAGGAACCGGGGAGCTGTTTTTT; CDR3aa: CASSGLAGGVGTGELFF
v_gene: TRBV7-2; len: 13; abundance: NA; d_gene: NA; j_gene: TRBJ2-7; CDR3nt: TGTGCCAGCTCCGATGGGACCTCCTACGAGCAGTACTTC; CDR3aa: CASSDGTSYEQYF
v_gene: TRBV4-2; len: 14; abundance: NA; d_gene: TRBD1; j_gene: TRBJ2-7; CDR3nt: TGTGCCAGCAGCCAAGTGGGACAGGGGTTCGAGCAGTACTTC; CDR3aa: CASSQVGQGFEQYF
v_gene: TRBV29-1; len: 13; abundance: NA; d_gene: NA; j_gene: TRBJ1-1; CDR3nt: TGCAGCGTAAGCGGGTTTCCGAACACTGAAGCTTTCTTT; CDR3aa: CSVSGFPNTEAFF
v_gene: TRBV5-5; len: 14; abundance: NA; d_gene: TRBD1; j_gene: TRBJ2-7; CDR3nt: TGTGCCAGCAGCCCCCGGACAGGGGCGGGGGAGCAGTACTTC; CDR3aa: CASSPRTGAGEQYF
v_gene: TRBV19; len: 15; abundance: NA; d_gene: NA; j_gene: TRBJ1-1; CDR3nt: TGTGCCAGTAGTCTAAATCCCCAGGGATACACTGAAGCTTTCTTT; CDR3aa: CASSLNPQGYTEAFF
v_gene: TRBV14; len: 14; abundance: NA; d_gene: NA; j_gene: TRBJ1-2; CDR3nt: TGTGCCAGCAGCCCCCCGGGCCAGGTAGAAGGCTACACCTTC; CDR3aa: CASSPPGQVEGYTF
v_gene: TRBV5-8; len: 15; abundance: NA; d_gene: NA; j_gene: TRBJ1-6; CDR3nt: TGTGCCAGCAGTCCGTTGGGGCAGAAAAATTCACCCCTCCACTTT; CDR3aa: CASSPLGQKNSPLHF
v_gene: TRBV28; len: 16; abundance: few; d_gene: TRBD2; j_gene: TRBJ2-1; CDR3nt: TGTGCCAGCAGGCCCCATGCGGGAGGCTTAAACAATGAGCAGTTCTTC; CDR3aa: CASRPHAGGLNNEQFF
v_gene: TRBV19; len: 13; abundance: NA; d_gene: NA; j_gene: TRBJ1-6; CDR3nt: TGTGCCACCAAGGCCTCTTACAATTCACCCCTCCACTTT; CDR3aa: CATKASYNSPLHF
v_gene: TRBV7-2; len: 16; abundance: once; d_gene: TRBD1; j_gene: TRBJ1-1; CDR3nt: TGTGCCAGCAGCCCAACCGGGACAGCCTTGGAAACTGAAGCTTTCTTT; CDR3aa: CASSPTGTALETEAFF
v_gene: TRBV18; len: 16; abundance: NA; d_gene: NA; j_gene: TRBJ2-2; CDR3nt: TGTGCCAGCTTTTTCACAAGGGGGATTAACACCGGGGAGCTGTTTTTT; CDR3aa: CASFFTRGINTGELFF
v_gene: TRBV19; len: 15; abundance: NA; d_gene: NA; j_gene: TRBJ2-3; CDR3nt: TGTGCCAGTAGTATGAGGCGGGCTGGCACAGATACGCAGTATTTT; CDR3aa: CASSMRRAGTDTQYF
v_gene: TRBV19; len: 15; abundance: NA; d_gene: TRBD2; j_gene: TRBJ2-1; CDR3nt: TGTGCCAGTAGTATCTATGGGGCAGGGAGGGATGAGCAGTTCTTC; CDR3aa: CASSIYGAGRDEQFF
v_gene: TRBV2; len: 14; abundance: NA; d_gene: NA; j_gene: TRBJ1-2; CDR3nt: TGTGCCAGCAGGGAGACCTCAGGGATATGGGGCTACACCTTC; CDR3aa: CASRETSGIWGYTF
v_gene: TRBV9; len: 14; abundance: NA; d_gene: NA; j_gene: TRBJ2-2; CDR3nt: TGTGCCAGCAGCGTCCGACAGACCCCCGGGGAGCTGTTTTTT; CDR3aa: CASSVRQTPGELFF
v_gene: TRBV7-2; len: 10; abundance: NA; d_gene: NA; j_gene: TRBJ2-3; CDR3nt: TGTGCCAGCAGCTTAGCGACTGTAGATTTT; CDR3aa: CASSLATVDF
v_gene: TRBV9; len: 15; abundance: NA; d_gene: TRBD2; j_gene: TRBJ2-2; CDR3nt: TGTGCCAGCAGTACTAGCGGGTCGAACACCGGGGAGCTGTTTTTT; CDR3aa: CASSTSGSNTGELFF
v_gene: TRBV28; len: 12; abundance: NA; d_gene: NA; j_gene: TRBJ1-2; CDR3nt: TGTGCCAGCAGTGCAGACAGCTATGGCTACACCTTC; CDR3aa: CASSADSYGYTF
v_gene: TRBV19; len: 13; abundance: few; d_gene: TRBD1; j_gene: TRBJ1-1; CDR3nt: TGTGCCAGTAGTACCGACAGGGGCACTGAAGCTTTCTTT; CDR3aa: CASSTDRGTEAFF
v_gene: TRBV7-2; len: 13; abundance: NA; d_gene: TRBD2; j_gene: TRBJ2-7; CDR3nt: TGTGCCAGCAATATAGCGGGAAGAGGCGAGCAGTACTTC; CDR3aa: CASNIAGRGEQYF
v_gene: TRBV30; len: 14; abundance: NA; d_gene: NA; j_gene: TRBJ1-4; CDR3nt: TGTGCCTGGAGTGTAAAGGGTCCCCTTGGAAAACTGTTTTTT; CDR3aa: CAWSVKGPLGKLFF
v_gene: TRBV4-3; len: 14; abundance: NA; d_gene: NA; j_gene: TRBJ1-2; CDR3nt: TGCGCCAGCAGCCAAGGCGTAGGCCCCTTGGGCTACACCTTC; CDR3aa: CASSQGVGPLGYTF
v_gene: TRBV7-9; len: 14; abundance: NA; d_gene: TRBD1; j_gene: TRBJ1-5; CDR3nt: TGTGCCAGCAGCCGGGACAGCGGCAATCAGCCCCAGCATTTT; CDR3aa: CASSRDSGNQPQHF
v_gene: TRBV11-2; len: 16; abundance: NA; d_gene: NA; j_gene: TRBJ1-2; CDR3nt: TGTGCCAGCAGCTTAACCCTTTACGGGGGCGCGTTTGGCTACACCTTC; CDR3aa: CASSLTLYGGAFGYTF
v_gene: TRBV19; len: 15; abundance: NA; d_gene: NA; j_gene: TRBJ1-2; CDR3nt: TGTGCCAGTAGTATAGGGGGAGGCAACTTCTATGGCTACACCTTC; CDR3aa: CASSIGGGNFYGYTF
v_gene: TRBV28; len: 13; abundance: NA; d_gene: NA; j_gene: TRBJ2-7; CDR3nt: TGTGCCAGCACCCAAGGGGGGGCCGACGAGCAGTACTTC; CDR3aa: CASTQGGADEQYF
v_gene: TRBV7-8; len: 15; abundance: NA; d_gene: NA; j_gene: TRBJ2-3; CDR3nt: TGTGCCAGCAGCCCAGCTGGGGTGGTAGCAGATACGCAGTATTTT; CDR3aa: CASSPAGVVADTQYF
v_gene: TRBV21-1; len: 14; abundance: NA; d_gene: NA; j_gene: TRBJ1-2; CDR3nt: TGTGCCAGCACCAAAAGACAGGGAAACTATGGCTACACCTTC; CDR3aa: CASTKRQGNYGYTF
v_gene: TRBV7-2; len: 15; abundance: NA; d_gene: NA; j_gene: TRBJ1-1; CDR3nt: TGTGCCAGCAACTCAGCTGCGGGGGGTGGGACTGTAGCTTTCTTT; CDR3aa: CASNSAAGGGTVAFF
v_gene: TRBV20-1; len: 10; abundance: NA; d_gene: NA; j_gene: TRBJ2-7; CDR3nt: TGCAGTGCTTCTTATCACGAGCAGTACTTC; CDR3aa: CSASYHEQYF
v_gene: TRBV7-9; len: 13; abundance: NA; d_gene: NA; j_gene: TRBJ2-3; CDR3nt: TGTGCCAGTCGGAGGGGCACGGGAGATACGCAGTATTTT; CDR3aa: CASRRGTGDTQYF
v_gene: TRBV2; len: 14; abundance: few; d_gene: NA; j_gene: TRBJ1-5; CDR3nt: TGTGCCAGCAGTGAGGTGGGCAGCAATCAGCCCCAGCATTTT; CDR3aa: CASSEVGSNQPQHF
v_gene: TRBV19; len: 15; abundance: few; d_gene: NA; j_gene: TRBJ1-1; CDR3nt: TGTGCCAGTAGATGGTTCGGGGGCGCGAACACTGAAGCTTTCTTT; CDR3aa: CASRWFGGANTEAFF
v_gene: TRBV7-2; len: 12; abundance: NA; d_gene: NA; j_gene: TRBJ1-1; CDR3nt: TGTGCCAGCAGCTTATTGGGGGTGGGAGCTTTCTTT; CDR3aa: CASSLLGVGAFF
v_gene: TRBV7-9; len: 12; abundance: NA; d_gene: NA; j_gene: TRBJ2-5; CDR3nt: TGTGCCAGCAGTGACGCTCAAGAGACCCAGTACTTC; CDR3aa: CASSDAQETQYF
v_gene: TRBV28; len: 14; abundance: NA; d_gene: NA; j_gene: TRBJ1-1; CDR3nt: TGTGCCAGCAGGGACGGACCGATGAACACTGAAGCTTTCTTT; CDR3aa: CASRDGPMNTEAFF
v_gene: TRBV19; len: 15; abundance: NA; d_gene: NA; j_gene: TRBJ1-1; CDR3nt: TGTGCCAGTAAACTAGGGAGGGATCGGGGCACTGAAGCTTTCTTT; CDR3aa: CASKLGRDRGTEAFF
v_gene: TRBV19; len: 13; abundance: NA; d_gene: NA; j_gene: TRBJ2-7; CDR3nt: TGTGCCAGTAGTATTCCTGGCTCCTACGAGCAGTACTTC; CDR3aa: CASSIPGSYEQYF
v_gene: TRBV6-4; len: 15; abundance: NA; d_gene: TRBD1; j_gene: TRBJ1-2; CDR3nt: TGTGCCAGCAGTGACTCGAATATTCCCAGGGGGGGCTACACCTTC; CDR3aa: CASSDSNIPRGGYTF
v_gene: TRBV5-1; len: 17; abundance: NA; d_gene: NA; j_gene: TRBJ2-1; CDR3nt: TGCGCCAGCAGCTTGGCGGGAAGCGGAGCTACGTACAATGAGCAGTTCTTC; CDR3aa: CASSLAGSGATYNEQFF